The 32 T cell receptor beta chains below were found in one sample sequenced in a study of T cells after yellow fever vaccination. TCRdb reprocessed the 5' RACE reads via MiXCR and lists one record per CDR3 protein. Of roughly 260,000 distinct CDR3 sequences listed, over 10% were seen once; the top ten hold roughly 0.5%. The material sequenced was CD4+ T cells sorted from PBMCs, taken 45 days after the yellow fever booster vaccination. The receptor source for this set is a man aged 30 to 45 who received the YFV17D yellow fever vaccine.

The chain uses TRBV7-9 and TRBJ2-1; D is possibly TRBD1 (7 bases). V lost 5 bases to trimming and J lost 7 bases, with 15 bases between them. The CDR3 totals 14 residues. The V gene's germline CDR1 is SEHNR and CDR2 FQNEAQ (reference sequence). This CDR3 is CASSPRGRYNEQFF. The CDR3 DNA follows: TGTGCCAGCAGCCCCAGGGGGAGGTATAATGAGCAGTTCTTC.

The chain joins TRBV5-1 to TRBJ2-2; maybe TRBD2 (6 bases). CDR3 size: 14 residues. The germline gives CDR1 SGHRS, CDR2 YFSETQ. The V end was cut by 4 bases, the J end by 5 bases, with 12 bases between. CDR3 residues: CASSTPAGTGELFF. The CDR3 DNA reads TGCGCCAGCAGCACGCCCGCGGGGACCGGGGAGCTGTTTTTT. The full variable domain, rest sourced from reference TRBV5-1 and TRBJ2-2, is KAGVTQTPRYLIKTRGQQVTLSCSPISGHRSVSWYQQTPGQGLQFLFEYFSETQRNKGNFPGRFSGRQFSNSRSEMNVSTLELGDSALYLCASSTPAGTGELFFGEGSRLTVL.

Of note for this clonotype: Germline and junction disagree at one end, which may indicate a read error. V is TRBV10-3 and J is TRBJ2-3; 13 bases align to TRBD2. Germline V CDR1 and CDR2: ENHRY, SYGVKD. The CDR3 extends over 14 amino acids. CDR3 region: CAIQTSGGTAPPHF. DNA of the CDR3: TGTGCCATACAGACTAGCGGGGGGACCGCACCGCCGCATTTT.

This clonotype was counted between two and nine times. At one end, the junction sequence differs from germline, possibly due to a read error. The chain has TRBV20-1 and TRBJ2-1; D is ambiguous. This CDR3 has 9 residues. From germline, CDR1 is DFQATT and CDR2 SNEGSKA (reference sequence). In nucleotides, the CDR3 is TGCAGTGCTGGAGAGGAGCAGTTCTTC. Its translation: CSAGEEQFF.

The chain carries TRBV6-1 and TRBJ2-5; D may be TRBD1 or TRBD2 (5 bases each). The CDR3 is 14 residues long. The germline CDR1 and CDR2 sequences are MNHNS and SASEGT. The V end was cut by 6 bases, the J end by 10 bases, with 21 bases between. The DNA of the CDR3 is TGTGCCAGCAGCACCGGGGACGCAAGAATAGACCAGTACTTC. Translating gives CASSTGDARIDQYF.

This clonotype appeared many times. The genes are TRBV27 and TRBJ1-4; weak D call: TRBD1 (5 bases). There are 15 residues in the CDR3. Trimming left V 3 bases short and J 0 bases short, with 8 bases between. Germline lookup yields CDR1 MNHEY and CDR2 SMNVEV (reference sequence). CDR3 residues: CASSFGGATNEKLFF. In DNA, the CDR3 is TGTGCCAGCAGTTTTGGGGGGGCAACTAATGAAAAACTGTTTTTT.

This chain links TRBV20-1 with TRBJ2-7; no clear D gene. Germline V gene sequence: CDR1 DFQATT, CDR2 SNEGSKA (reference sequence). The V gene lost 4 bases and the J gene lost 4 bases, with 14 bases spanning the gap. CDR3 length equals 13 residues. The CDR3 spells CSAKTEVVYEQYF. CDR3 sequence (DNA): TGCAGTGCTAAGACTGAGGTCGTTTACGAGCAGTACTTC.

This clonotype has only a few counts. The chain uses TRBV6-1 and TRBJ2-1; perhaps TRBD1 as D (5 bases). Germline values: CDR1 MNHNS, CDR2 SASEGT. The CDR3 length is 11 residues. Between the trimmed V and J ends, which lost 1 base and 13 bases, there was a span of 8 bases. CDR3 bases: TGTGCCAGCAGTGAAGGACAGTCCCAGTTCTTC. This encodes CASSEGQSQFF.

This clonotype was seen more than once but under ten times. The chain combines TRBV18 with TRBJ2-7; D not resolved. This CDR3 comprises 15 residues. The germline V gene has CDR1 KGHSH and CDR2 LQKENI. V lost 4 bases, J lost 2 bases, and 15 bases lay in between. For the CDR3, the DNA is TGTGCCAGCTCACGAGAACATAATTCCCCCTACGAGCAGTACTTC. It translates to CASSREHNSPYEQYF. Combining the CDR3 with reference TRBV18 and TRBJ2-7 gives the whole variable domain NAGVMQNPRHLVRRRGQEARLRCSPMKGHSHVYWYRQLPEEGLKFMVYLQKENIIDESGMPKERFSAEFPKEGPSILRIQQVVRGDSAAYFCASSREHNSPYEQYFGPGTRLTVT.

This clonotype was counted only a few times. This rearrangement joins TRBV6-1 to TRBJ2-1; 9 bases line up with TRBD2. Germline-derived CDR1 and CDR2 are MNHNS and SASEGT. The CDR3 is 15 amino acids. Losses at the gene ends were 5 bases for V and 9 bases for J; bases not matched to a gene: 11. In DNA, the CDR3 is TGTGCCAGCAGTACCCCTTCTAGCGGGACTTTTGAGCAGTTCTTC. It yields the protein CASSTPSSGTFEQFF.

This clonotype was detected only a few times. The CDR3 reads CACCGVNTEAFF. The CDR3 nucleotides read TGTGCCTGCTGCGGAGTGAACACTGAAGCTTTCTTT. The V and J genes are TRBV30 and TRBJ1-1, with no clear D. V shed 6 bases and J shed 0 bases, with 8 bases lying between them. CDR1 is GTSNPN, CDR2 SVGIG, per germline (reference sequence). The CDR3 totals 12 residues. The full variable domain, its missing parts supplied by reference TRBV30 and TRBJ1-1, is SQTIHQWPATLVQPVGSPLSLECTVEGTSNPNLYWYRQAAGRGLQLLFYSVGIGQISSEVPQNLSASRPQDRQFILSSKKLLLSDSGFYLCACCGVNTEAFFGQGTRLTVV.

The chain combines TRBV29-1 with TRBJ2-7, with D hard to call. Germline V gene lookup returns CDR1 SQVTM and CDR2 ANQGSEA. The CDR3 covers 11 residues. Trimming shortened V by 4 bases and J by 6 bases, and 10 bases separated the two germline ends. This CDR3 is CSVGAGGEQYF. The CDR3 DNA reads TGCAGCGTTGGGGCAGGCGGCGAGCAGTACTTC.

The sample holds a few counts of this clonotype. This sequence joins TRBV5-1 and TRBJ2-3; weak D call: TRBD2 (6 bases). The CDR3 is 14 residues long. Germline V gene sequence: CDR1 SGHRS, CDR2 YFSETQ. The V gene lost 4 bases and the J gene lost 3 bases, with 12 bases spanning the gap. CDR3 nucleotides: TGCGCCAGCAGCGAGGGAGGAGGGACAGATACGCAGTATTTT. This sequence encodes CASSEGGGTDTQYF. The whole variable domain, remainder taken from reference TRBV5-1 and TRBJ2-3, is KAGVTQTPRYLIKTRGQQVTLSCSPISGHRSVSWYQQTPGQGLQFLFEYFSETQRNKGNFPGRFSGRQFSNSRSEMNVSTLELGDSALYLCASSEGGGTDTQYFGPGTRLTVL.

The rearrangement links TRBV5-1 to TRBJ1-2; 7 nucleotides line up with TRBD1. V lost 4 bases, J lost 5 bases, and 2 bases stayed unmatched. The CDR3 has 12 residues. CDR1 and CDR2 (germline): SGHRS, YFSETQ. The CDR3 protein is CASSQTGYGYTF. CDR3 nucleotides: TGCGCCAGCAGCCAGACAGGGTATGGCTACACCTTC.

The rearrangement joins TRBV10-3 to TRBJ2-2, with unresolved D. V dropped 5 bases and J dropped 2 bases, with 9 bases sitting between them. The germline V gene encodes CDR1 ENHRY and CDR2 SYGVKD. The CDR3 contains 14 residues. The CDR3 nucleotides read TGTGCCATCAGTCCGGCGAGTAACACCGGGGAGCTGTTTTTT. Amino acids: CAISPASNTGELFF.

This sequence joins TRBV18 and TRBJ2-3; 9 nucleotides agree with TRBD2. Germline CDR1 is KGHSH and CDR2 is LQKENI. The CDR3 is 16 residues long. After removal of 1 base from V and 4 bases from J, the junction contained 6 bases not matched to a gene. CDR3 nucleotide sequence: TGTGCCAGCTCACCACGGTTAGCGGGAGTGCCAGATACGCAGTATTTT. It specifies CASSPRLAGVPDTQYF.

This clonotype was seen many times. The chain recombines TRBV24-1 with TRBJ2-1; 14 bases are a match to TRBD2. This CDR3 contains 15 residues. V gave up 9 bases and J gave up 9 bases; unmatched junction bases: 9. Looked up from germline, CDR1 is KGHDR and CDR2 is SFDVKD. In DNA, the CDR3 is TGTGCCACCCAGCGACTAGCGGGAGGGCTAAGTGAGCAGTTCTTC. Residues: CATQRLAGGLSEQFF.

In its sample, this clonotype was seen once. The chain links TRBV29-1 to TRBJ1-1; 9 bases align to TRBD1. This CDR3 comprises 13 residues. V shed 6 bases and J 4 bases; nucleotides not matched to a gene: 6. Germline V gene sequence: CDR1 SQVTM, CDR2 ANQGSEA. CDR3 sequence reads: CSVATGGGTEAFF. The CDR3 DNA follows: TGCAGCGTCGCGACAGGGGGTGGCACTGAAGCTTTCTTT.

DNA of the CDR3: TGTGCCAGCAGTTACTCGGGACTAGAGCGCGATGAGCAGTTCTTC. Translation: CASSYSGLERDEQFF. The rearrangement links TRBV6-2 or TRBV6-3 to TRBJ2-1, with 8 bases fitting TRBD2. Looked up from germline, CDR1 is MNHEY and CDR2 is SVGEGT. The ends lost 0 bases at V and 8 bases at J; junction bases unmatched: 6. The CDR3 loop spans 15 amino acids.

This clonotype has a handful of counts. This chain connects TRBV6-5 to TRBJ2-5; D call uncertain. The germline gives CDR1 MNHEY, CDR2 SVGAGI. This CDR3 has 13 amino acids. V lost 4 bases to trimming and J lost 5 bases, with 11 bases between them. CDR3 in DNA: TGTGCCAGCAGTTCGGGCCCTGGGGAGACCCAGTACTTC. This encodes CASSSGPGETQYF.

As concerns this clonotype: A junction end diverges from the germline sequence, so it may reflect a read error. The CDR3 bases are TGTGTCAGCAGCTTAGGGACAAGGGCTGAAAAACTGTTTTTT. Amino acids: CVSSLGTRAEKLFF. The genes are TRBV11-2 and TRBJ1-4, with TRBD1 as a possible D gene (6 bases). The V gene's germline CDR1 is SGHAT and CDR2 FQNNGV. This CDR3 has 14 amino acids.

This clonotype was observed a single time. The J gene is TRBJ2-1, the V gene TRBV6-4; a possible D gene is TRBD2 (6 bases). CDR3 size: 12 residues. Germline-derived CDR1 and CDR2 are MRHNA and SNTAGT. Trimming pared 10 bases from V and 9 bases from J, leaving 16 bases between. The CDR3 protein is CAIGPGLGEQFF. CDR3 DNA sequence: TGTGCCATCGGCCCGGGACTTGGTGAGCAGTTCTTC.

This clonotype was found a few times. This chain joins TRBV3-1 and TRBJ2-5; D is perhaps TRBD1 (5 bases). V gave up 2 bases and J gave up 5 bases, with 12 bases separating them. This CDR3 is 14 amino acids long. Germline CDR1 reads LGHDT; CDR2 reads YNNKEL (reference sequence). The CDR3 DNA follows: TGTGCCAGCAGCCAACACAACGCAGGGGAGACCCAGTACTTC. It translates to CASSQHNAGETQYF.

The genes are TRBV15 and TRBJ2-7; possibly TRBD2 for D (6 bases). Germline V CDR1 and CDR2: LNHNV, YYDKDF (reference sequence). There are 15 residues in the CDR3. V gave up 10 bases and J gave up 2 bases, with 21 bases separating them. The CDR3 bases are TGTGCCAAACAAATGACCGGGACTGGCGCCTACGAGCAGTACTTC. Translating gives CAKQMTGTGAYEQYF.

This sequence joins TRBV5-4 and TRBJ1-2; 7 bases fit TRBD1. With V trimmed by 2 bases and J by 6 bases, 7 bases remained unmatched. The CDR3 is made up of 14 amino acids. Germline assignment: CDR1 SGHNT and CDR2 YYREEE (reference sequence). CDR3 sequence reads: CASSLTQGVDGYTF. CDR3 coding DNA: TGTGCCAGCAGCTTAACCCAGGGGGTAGATGGCTACACCTTC.

V gene TRBV9 combines with J gene TRBJ1-2, with D uncertain. Germline V lookup: CDR1 SGDLS, CDR2 YYNGEE. CDR3 size: 11 residues. Trimming took off 3 bases at V and 2 bases at J, with 2 bases between the two ends. In nucleotides, the CDR3 is TGTGCCAGCAGCGCCAACTATGGCTACACCTTC. Its protein is CASSANYGYTF.

The chain is built from TRBV18 and TRBJ2-1; D call uncertain. The CDR3 sequence is 16 residues long. Germline V gene data show CDR1 as KGHSH and CDR2 as LQKENI. Between the trimmed V and J ends, which lost 6 bases and 4 bases, there was a span of 19 bases. CDR3 amino acids: CASSPARPDFYNEQFF. The CDR3 DNA is TGTGCCAGCTCTCCCGCACGACCCGATTTTTACAATGAGCAGTTCTTC. Looking up the rest from reference TRBV18 and TRBJ2-1 gives the full variable domain: NAGVMQNPRHLVRRRGQEARLRCSPMKGHSHVYWYRQLPEEGLKFMVYLQKENIIDESGMPKERFSAEFPKEGPSILRIQQVVRGDSAAYFCASSPARPDFYNEQFFGPGTRLTVL.

The gene calls are TRBV24-1 and TRBJ2-7, with 8 bases aligning to TRBD1. CDR1 and CDR2 (germline): KGHDR, SFDVKD. The junction had 3 bases not matched to a gene; V was cut back by 5 bases and J by 4 bases. The CDR3 is 13 residues long. CDR3: CATSGQGLYEQYF. As DNA, the CDR3 is TGTGCCACCAGTGGACAGGGGTTATACGAGCAGTACTTC.

This chain joins TRBV20-1 and TRBJ1-5; tentatively, D is TRBD1 (6 bases). Germline CDR1 is DFQATT and CDR2 is SNEGSKA (reference sequence). This CDR3 comprises 13 residues. The V end lost 5 bases, the J end lost 4 bases, and 12 bases lay between the germline ends. For the CDR3, the DNA is TGCAGTGCTCACAGGGACCGGAATCAGCCCCAGCATTTT. The encoded protein is CSAHRDRNQPQHF.

This clonotype appeared many times. The chain recombines TRBV15 with TRBJ1-4; 10 bases map to TRBD1. CDR3 length: 19 residues. CDR1 and CDR2 (germline): LNHNV, YYDKDF (reference sequence). The V and J ends lost 3 bases and 6 bases, in that order; junction bases with no gene match: 16. This CDR3 is CATSRFFGTGDKADEKLFF. For the CDR3, the DNA is TGTGCCACCAGCAGGTTCTTCGGGACAGGGGATAAAGCTGATGAAAAACTGTTTTTT.

This clonotype was observed a handful of times. This sequence joins TRBV24-1 and TRBJ2-1; possibly TRBD2 for D (6 bases). The CDR3 runs to 14 residues. V dropped 4 bases and J dropped 8 bases, with 14 bases sitting between them. From germline, CDR1 is KGHDR and CDR2 SFDVKD. CDR3 in DNA: TGTGCCACCAGTGAAAGCGGGTCCGTCGATGAGCAGTTCTTC. This encodes CATSESGSVDEQFF.

This clonotype was detected only a few times. The genes are TRBV5-1 and TRBJ2-7; no clear D. The CDR3 length is 11 residues. Trimming pared 4 bases from V and 6 bases from J, leaving 8 bases between. Germline loops: CDR1 SGHRS, CDR2 YFSETQ. CDR3 sequence: CASSAQFEQYF. The CDR3 DNA reads as TGCGCCAGCAGCGCCCAGTTCGAGCAGTACTTC.